What follows are 27 T cell receptor beta chains derived from one specimen sequenced in a study of cytomegalovirus exposure and HLA in healthy donors. Vbeta (60) and Jbeta (13) primers were used in the PCR. The repertoire was sequenced with immunoSEQ multiplex PCR; TCRdb's copy has only in-frame clones and lacks some. The sample holds about 120,000 clones, around 63% seen once. Sequencing was performed on PBMCs. The source is a man aged 35 to 55 in good health and CMV-seropositive.

The chain is built from TRBV2 and TRBJ2-6, with D possibly being TRBD1 (6 bases). V gave up 6 bases and J gave up 3 bases, with 15 bases separating them. The CDR3 has 16 amino acids. CDR1 is SNHLY, CDR2 FYNNEI, per germline. CDR3 region: CASRKTGSGGANVLTF. The CDR3, as DNA: TGTGCCAGCAGGAAGACAGGCTCTGGTGGGGCCAACGTCCTGACTTTC.

The V call is TRBV5-4, the J call TRBJ2-2, with a possible D match to TRBD2 (6 bases). The CDR3 is 16 residues long. CDR1 is SGHNT, CDR2 YYREEE, per germline (reference sequence). V dropped 3 bases and J dropped 5 bases, with 17 bases sitting between them. CDR3 DNA sequence: TGTGCCAGCAGCTCCGGCGGGCTAGCGTTTACCGGGGAGCTGTTTTTT. This encodes CASSSGGLAFTGELFF.

This clone was seen repeatedly, ten times or more. Here the CDR3 DNA reads TGTGCCAGCAGCTTAAGAACAGGGGGTGGGTACGAGCAGTACTTC. Amino acid sequence: CASSLRTGGGYEQYF. The chain is built from TRBV7-9 and TRBJ2-7; 8 bases match TRBD1. Losses at the gene ends were 2 bases for V and 4 bases for J; bases not matched to a gene: 7. This CDR3 comprises 15 residues. CDR1 is SEHNR, CDR2 FQNEAQ, per germline (reference sequence).

J is TRBJ2-1 and V is TRBV13; possible D gene TRBD1, 6 bases. Trimming cost V 2 bases and J 5 bases, with 7 bases left between them. Germline V gene data show CDR1 as PRHDT and CDR2 as FYEKMQ (reference sequence). This CDR3 is built from 13 residues. The CDR3 nucleotides are TGTGCCAGCAGCTTAAGGGGGAACAATGAGCAGTTCTTC. Residues: CASSLRGNNEQFF.

This chain joins TRBV10-3 and TRBJ2-2, with 8 nucleotides matching TRBD1. The CDR3 has 14 amino acids. Germline loops: CDR1 ENHRY, CDR2 SYGVKD. Unmatched junction bases numbered 5, after V lost 10 bases and J lost 1 base. The CDR3 sequence is CAKRQGMNTGELFF. The CDR3 nucleotides are TGTGCCAAGAGACAGGGGATGAACACCGGGGAGCTGTTTTTT.

The J gene is TRBJ2-3, the V gene TRBV29-1, with TRBD1 matching 7 bases. V gave up 5 bases and J gave up 3 bases; unmatched junction bases: 8. CDR1 and CDR2 (germline): SQVTM, ANQGSEA. This CDR3 contains 14 residues. DNA for the CDR3: TGCAGCGTTCAGACAGGGTTCTATACAGATACGCAGTATTTT. As protein: CSVQTGFYTDTQYF.

In its sample, this clone was seen a few times. V is TRBV4-1 and J is TRBJ2-1; 11 bases match TRBD2. CDR1 is MGHRA, CDR2 YSYEKL, per germline. Trimming removed 4 bases from V and 7 bases from J; junction bases left unmatched: 9. CDR3 length: 16 residues. CDR3 amino acids: CASSPYSGGARNEQFF. The CDR3 DNA reads as TGCGCCAGCAGCCCGTATAGCGGGGGGGCTCGGAATGAGCAGTTCTTC.

This sequence joins TRBV28 and TRBJ2-3; 12 bases are shared with TRBD1. In germline, CDR1 is MDHEN, CDR2 SYDVKM. V lost 3 bases, J lost 4 bases, and 8 bases stayed unmatched. This CDR3 has 17 residues. The CDR3 here is CASSFRDRGRGADTQYF. CDR3 nucleotides: TGTGCCAGCAGTTTCCGGGACAGGGGGCGAGGGGCAGATACGCAGTATTTT.

This clone has just a few counts. V usage is TRBV6-1 and J usage is TRBJ2-7, with 11 bases matching TRBD1. Germline CDR1 and CDR2: MNHNS and SASEGT. V shed 6 bases, J shed 6 bases, and the junction held 7 bases outside the gene matches. The CDR3 runs 14 residues. The CDR3 sequence is CASRGTGGGGEQYF. As DNA, the CDR3 is TGTGCCAGCAGAGGGACAGGGGGTGGGGGCGAGCAGTACTTC.

The chain joins TRBV7-9 to TRBJ2-5; possible D gene TRBD2, 5 bases. The CDR3 length is 11 residues. V shed 5 bases and J shed 7 bases, with 8 bases lying between them. Germline V gives CDR1 SEHNR, CDR2 FQNEAQ (reference sequence). CDR3 sequence reads: CASSQEGTQYF. The CDR3 DNA sequence: TGTGCCAGCAGCCAAGAGGGGACCCAGTACTTC.

The chain recombines TRBV7-9 with TRBJ1-5; TRBD1 matches at 8 bases. Germline V gene data show CDR1 as SEHNR and CDR2 as FQNEAQ (reference sequence). Trimming removed 1 base from V and 0 bases from J; junction bases left unmatched: 11. This CDR3 region has 19 residues. The CDR3 nucleotides are TGTGCCAGCAGCTTAGATCAGGGGGCCGGAGTTAATAGCAATCAGCCCCAGCATTTT. This sequence encodes CASSLDQGAGVNSNQPQHF. Full variable domain (rest looked up from reference TRBV7-9 and TRBJ1-5): DTGVSQNPRHKITKRGQNVTFRCDPISEHNRLYWYRQTLGQGPEFLTYFQNEAQLEKSRLLSDRFSAERPKGSFSTLEIQRTEQGDSAMYLCASSLDQGAGVNSNQPQHFGDGTRLSIL.

The V call is TRBV27, the J call TRBJ2-7; 9 positions match TRBD2. The CDR3 sequence is 14 residues long. CDR1 is MNHEY and CDR2 is SMNVEV in the germline V gene (reference sequence). The junction had 1 base not matched to a gene; V was cut back by 2 bases and J by 2 bases. CDR3 bases: TGTGCCAGCAGTTTAAAGCGGGAGGCCTACGAGCAGTACTTC. Its translation is CASSLKREAYEQYF.

The chain joins TRBV4-1 to TRBJ1-2, with a tentative D call TRBD1 (6 bases). Germline V gene lookup returns CDR1 MGHRA and CDR2 YSYEKL. CDR3 size: 13 residues. Trimming stripped 0 bases from V and 8 bases from J, with 10 bases between. The DNA of the CDR3 is TGCGCCAGCAGCCAAGACCCAGGGGACGGCTACACCTTC. Amino acids: CASSQDPGDGYTF.

The CDR3 loop reads CASSEDSGYGKTDTQYF. CDR3 bases: TGTGCCAGCAGCGAGGATTCAGGGTACGGTAAGACAGATACGCAGTATTTT. The chain is built from TRBV9 and TRBJ2-3, with a weak D call TRBD1 (5 bases). Looked up from germline, CDR1 is SGDLS and CDR2 is YYNGEE. The CDR3 loop spans 17 amino acids. V lost 3 bases and J 3 bases, leaving 20 bases between the germline ends.

On this clone: The junction and the germline gene differ at one end; a read error may be behind it. V usage is TRBV7-7 and J usage is TRBJ2-5; 7 nucleotides line up with TRBD1. Looked up from germline, CDR1 is SSHAT and CDR2 is FNYEAQ (reference sequence). The CDR3 sequence is 15 residues long. This CDR3 is CASSPGTARGETQYF. For the CDR3, the DNA is TGTGCTAGCAGCCCAGGGACAGCCCGCGGAGAGACCCAGTACTTC. Filled out from reference TRBV7-7 and TRBJ2-5, the complete variable domain reads GAGVSQSPRYKVTKRGQDVTLRCDPISSHATLYWYQQALGQGPEFLTYFNYEAQPDKSGLPSDRFSAERPEGSISTLTIQRTEQRDSAMYRCASSPGTARGETQYFGPGTRLLVL.

The gene calls are TRBV4-2 and TRBJ2-3; 9 nucleotides agree with TRBD2. V shed 3 bases, J shed 4 bases, and the junction held 5 bases outside the gene matches. The CDR3 has 15 amino acids. Germline V gene lookup returns CDR1 LGHNA and CDR2 YNFKEQ. The CDR3 bases are TGTGCCAGCAGCCATAGCGGGAGTTCGGCAGATACGCAGTATTTT. Residues: CASSHSGSSADTQYF.

A single count supports this clone. V gene TRBV5-1 combines with J gene TRBJ1-2; maybe TRBD1 (6 bases). Germline V gene data show CDR1 as SGHRS and CDR2 as YFSETQ. Trimming pared 0 bases from V and 2 bases from J, leaving 14 bases between. The CDR3 extends over 16 amino acids. CDR3 region: CASSLADTGTNYGYTF. CDR3 sequence (DNA): TGCGCCAGCAGCTTGGCCGACACAGGGACCAACTATGGCTACACCTTC.

This clone has more than one count but fewer than ten. The genes are TRBV25-1 and TRBJ2-5, with D possibly matching TRBD2 (6 bases). Trimming took off 3 bases at V and 4 bases at J, with 15 bases between the two ends. The CDR3 covers 15 residues. CDR1 is MGHDK, CDR2 SYGVNS, per germline. The CDR3 nucleotides read TGTGCCAGCAGTGAGGGATTCTCCGGGAGAGAGACCCAGTACTTC. Translated: CASSEGFSGRETQYF. The whole variable domain, filled in from reference TRBV25-1 and TRBJ2-5, reads EADIYQTPRYLVIGTGKKITLECSQTMGHDKMYWYQQDPGMELHLIHYSYGVNSTEKGDLSSESTVSRIRTEHFPLTLESARPSHTSQYLCASSEGFSGRETQYFGPGTRLLVL.

The gene calls are TRBV19 and TRBJ1-5; 8 bases line up with TRBD1. The germline CDR1 and CDR2 sequences are LNHDA and SQIVND (reference sequence). This CDR3 comprises 19 residues. The trim removed 2 bases at V and 0 bases at J, leaving 12 bases unmatched. As DNA, the CDR3 is TGTGCCAGTAGTATACGAGGACAGGGCTTTCATTCTAGCAATCAGCCCCAGCATTTT. Translated, it gives CASSIRGQGFHSSNQPQHF.

This clone was detected a few times. The chain links TRBV10-3 to TRBJ1-1; D might be TRBD1 (5 bases). V lost 6 bases to trimming and J lost 0 bases, with 8 bases between them. CDR3 length: 13 amino acids. Germline assignment: CDR1 ENHRY and CDR2 SYGVKD. In nucleotides, the CDR3 is TGTGCCATCAGGACAGACATGAACACTGAAGCTTTCTTT. Amino acids: CAIRTDMNTEAFF.

The V call is TRBV5-4, the J call TRBJ2-7; TRBD1 matches 7 bases. The CDR3 has 15 amino acids. The germline V gene has CDR1 SGHNT and CDR2 YYREEE (reference sequence). The J segment lost 0 bases and the V segment lost 4 bases, leaving 7 bases of the junction unmatched. The chain's CDR3 is CASSPGQRSSYEQYF. The CDR3 bases are TGTGCCAGCAGCCCGGGACAGAGGAGCTCCTACGAGCAGTACTTC.

The rearrangement links TRBV30 to TRBJ2-1; unclear D gene. In germline, CDR1 is GTSNPN, CDR2 SVGIG (reference sequence). The CDR3 sequence is 12 residues long. Trimming stripped 2 bases from V and 4 bases from J, with 6 bases between. CDR3 region: CAWSRDYNEQFF. The CDR3 DNA reads as TGTGCCTGGAGTAGAGATTACAATGAGCAGTTCTTC.

V gene TRBV5-6 combines with J gene TRBJ2-7; D may be TRBD1 (5 bases). Germline V CDR1 and CDR2: SGHDT, YYEEEE. The germline V and J ends were trimmed by 4 bases and 2 bases, with 16 bases remaining between them. There are 15 residues in the CDR3. CDR3 DNA: TGTGCCAGCAGCGCCCGAGGATTAGGGGCCTACGAGCAGTACTTC. Translation gives CASSARGLGAYEQYF.

This rearrangement joins TRBV12-5 to TRBJ1-2; 12 bases agree with TRBD1. Germline values: CDR1 LGHNT, CDR2 FRNRAP. V lost 1 base to trimming and J lost 7 bases; unmatched junction nucleotides: 13. The CDR3 is made up of 18 amino acids. CDR3 sequence (DNA): TGTGCTAGTGGTTTGGCGATATACCGGGACAGGGGGCGGAGTGGCTACACCTTC. Its protein is CASGLAIYRDRGRSGYTF.

V gene TRBV5-1 combines with J gene TRBJ1-1; D ambiguous. This CDR3 region has 16 residues. Germline values: CDR1 SGHRS, CDR2 YFSETQ. V was clipped by 7 bases and J by 5 bases, with 24 bases between them. CDR3 DNA: TGCGCCAGCTTCCCCGGTCCGCCGGGCACGGGGACTGAAGCTTTCTTT. Protein sequence: CASFPGPPGTGTEAFF.

This clone came up once. The rearrangement joins TRBV28 to TRBJ1-2, with 9 bases fitting TRBD1. The J segment lost 2 bases and the V segment lost 4 bases, leaving 8 bases of the junction unmatched. There are 16 residues in the CDR3. Per germline, CDR1 MDHEN and CDR2 SYDVKM. CDR3 sequence reads: CASSYLIGTGNYGYTF. The CDR3 coding sequence is TGTGCCAGCAGTTATCTTATTGGGACAGGGAACTATGGCTACACCTTC.

The chain couples TRBV11-2 to TRBJ2-5, with 12 bases matching TRBD2. Germline V gene lookup returns CDR1 SGHAT and CDR2 FQNNGV. With 1 base clipped from V and 6 bases from J, the junction kept 12 bases outside the gene matches. The CDR3 extends over 18 amino acids. The CDR3 protein is CASSLGTSGRRNWKTQYF. DNA for the CDR3: TGTGCCAGCAGCTTAGGAACTAGCGGGAGGCGTAATTGGAAGACCCAGTACTTC. Looking up the rest from reference TRBV11-2 and TRBJ2-5 gives the full variable domain: EAGVAQSPRYKIIEKRQSVAFWCNPISGHATLYWYQQILGQGPKLLIQFQNNGVVDDSQLPKDRFSAERLKGVDSTLKIQPAKLEDSAVYLCASSLGTSGRRNWKTQYFGPGTRLLVL.